This entry describes one TCR beta chain. The data stem from a study of blood T cell repertoires in COVID-19. Study information: PBMCs, B-cell-depleted T cells, or T cells provided the cDNA or gDNA that made up the material.

CDR1 and CDR2 from the germline V gene are SNHLY and FYNNEI. J was trimmed by 6 bases and V by 7 bases; bases with no gene match: 2. This CDR3 spans 12 amino acids. Authors' processing steps: Nucleated cell counts were estimated from reference gene primer amplification. Some clones are missing from TCRdb's copy, which holds only in-frame ones; the method was immunoSEQ multiplex PCR. V and J calls and clone size are copied from that table; D and trimming were computed from the DNA. The table shows roughly 120,000 clones, with 70% to 85% occurring only once. The TCR comes from a man between 65 and 80 years old with active or convalescent COVID-19. V usage is TRBV2 and J usage is TRBJ1-2; TRBD1 agrees at 10 bases. Sequenced sample: peripheral blood. The CDR3 bases are TGTGCCAGCACCGGGACAGGGGATGGCTACACCTTC. It codes for CASTGTGDGYTF.